This T cell receptor (beta chain) was obtained from a study of early stage breast cancer tumors. V was cut by 5 bases and J by 2 bases, with 15 bases left in between. Germline V lookup: CDR1 GTSNPN, CDR2 SVGIG (reference sequence). The CDR3 covers 14 residues. Clones were sequenced by immunoSEQ multiplex PCR, and TCRdb holds only the in-frame ones, with some missing. This table has about 48,000 clones, 83% appearing once. Sequenced: blood. The chain employs TRBV30 and TRBJ2-5, with D possibly TRBD2 on 6 matching bases. The receptor was derived from a person in their fifties with breast cancer. The CDR3 here is CAWSPGLSQETQYF. CDR3 in DNA: TGTGCCTGGTCACCGGGACTTTCGCAAGAGACCCAGTACTTC.